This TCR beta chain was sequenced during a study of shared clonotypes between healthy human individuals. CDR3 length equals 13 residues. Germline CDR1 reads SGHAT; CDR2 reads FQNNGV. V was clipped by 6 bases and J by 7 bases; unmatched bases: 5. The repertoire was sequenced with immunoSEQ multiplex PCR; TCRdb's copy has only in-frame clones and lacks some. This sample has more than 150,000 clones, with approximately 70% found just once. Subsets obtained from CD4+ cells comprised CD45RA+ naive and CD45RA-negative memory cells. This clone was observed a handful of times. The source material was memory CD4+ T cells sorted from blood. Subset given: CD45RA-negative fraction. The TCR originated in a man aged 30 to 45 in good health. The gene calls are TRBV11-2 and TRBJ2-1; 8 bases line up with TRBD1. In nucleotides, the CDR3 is TGTGCCAGCAGACAAAACAGGGGGAATGAGCAGTTCTTC. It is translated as CASRQNRGNEQFF.